The rows below give T cell receptor beta chains drawn from one sample of a study of T cell repertoires in cytomegalovirus infection. TCRdb analysed the reads with MiXCR anew, one entry per CDR3 protein. The sample has 800,000 to 950,000 distinct CDR3 sequences, roughly 33% seen once. Their recognized antigens are unknown. This specimen was cultured CD8+ T cells from PBMCs, taken from culture after CMV antigen stimulation. These receptors all stem from a human donor in good health (CMV status not recorded). Some clones in this sample may be carry-over from other donors' samples. The CDR3 runs from the conserved cysteine through the conserved F or W. D genes are given only for firm matches. The size entry is marked missing in some rows and otherwise reads once, few, many or a size class.

abundance	v_gene	d_gene	j_gene	CDR3aa	CDR3nt
few	TRBV15	-	TRBJ2-1	CATSISRDDNEQFF	TGTGCCACCAGCATCAGTAGGGACGACAATGAGCAGTTCTTC
many	TRBV4-1	-	TRBJ1-1	CASSPSSTGRYTEAFF	TGCGCCAGCAGCCCATCCTCGACGGGGAGGTACACTGAAGCTTTCTTT
few	TRBV7-9	TRBD2	TRBJ2-3	CASKKLAGLTDTQYF	TGTGCCAGCAAAAAACTAGCGGGGCTCACAGATACGCAGTATTTT
-	TRBV20-1	-	TRBJ2-7	CSARPKGQRIYEQYF	TGCAGTGCTAGACCTAAGGGCCAGCGGATATACGAGCAGTACTTC
few	TRBV11-2	-	TRBJ2-3	CASSLADRRTDTQYF	TGTGCCAGCAGCTTAGCCGACAGGCGCACAGATACGCAGTATTTT
-	TRBV12-3/TRBV12-4	-	TRBJ1-2	CASSWILNYGYTF	TGTGCCAGCAGTTGGATACTTAACTATGGCTACACCTTC
-	TRBV12-3/TRBV12-4	-	TRBJ1-1	CASSLSGVDTEAFF	TGTGCCAGCAGTTTGTCGGGGGTGGACACTGAAGCTTTCTTT
-	TRBV6-5	TRBD1	TRBJ2-7	CASSYSGQGIYEQYF	TGTGCCAGCAGTTACTCGGGACAGGGGATCTACGAGCAGTACTTC
-	TRBV6-1	-	TRBJ1-4	CASGPPTGNEKLFF	TGTGCCAGCGGCCCCCCGACTGGTAATGAAAAACTGTTTTTT
-	TRBV6-1	-	TRBJ1-1	CAGAEVIGGAAEAFF	TGTGCCGGGGCAGAGGTAATTGGAGGAGCGGCTGAAGCTTTCTTT
-	TRBV28	-	TRBJ1-5	CASRFLIGGSGQPQHF	TGTGCCAGCAGGTTTCTCATAGGGGGATCGGGTCAGCCCCAGCATTTT
-	TRBV5-4	-	TRBJ1-1	CASSGGTDTEAFF	TGTGCCAGCAGCGGCGGGACTGACACTGAAGCTTTCTTT
-	TRBV18	-	TRBJ2-6	CASSAGSSGANVLTF	TGTGCCAGCTCAGCGGGGAGCTCTGGGGCCAACGTCCTGACTTTC
few	TRBV19	TRBD2	TRBJ2-2	CASSIPAGGIGELFF	TGTGCCAGTAGTATTCCAGCGGGGGGAATCGGGGAGCTGTTTTTT
few	TRBV27	-	TRBJ2-7	CASSLSDGYEQYF	TGTGCCAGCAGTTTATCCGACGGCTACGAGCAGTACTTC
few	TRBV12-3/TRBV12-4	-	TRBJ2-1	CASSPYGAGPNNEQFF	TGTGCCAGCAGCCCTTATGGAGCGGGCCCTAACAATGAGCAGTTCTTC
-	TRBV4-1	-	TRBJ1-5	CASRGQNEPQHF	TGCGCCAGCCGTGGACAAAATGAGCCCCAGCATTTT
-	TRBV19	-	TRBJ1-1	CASSRESEAFF	TGTGCCAGTAGTAGAGAGTCAGAAGCTTTCTTT
-	TRBV27	-	TRBJ2-2	CASRTLQGENTGELFF	TGTGCCAGCAGGACCCTACAGGGAGAGAACACCGGGGAGCTGTTTTTT
-	TRBV5-4	TRBD1	TRBJ1-2	CASSRASTGENGYTF	TGTGCCAGCAGCCGGGCATCGACAGGGGAAAATGGCTACACCTTC
-	TRBV12-3/TRBV12-4	-	TRBJ1-3	CASSGYGQYPGNTIYF	TGTGCCAGCAGCGGTTACGGACAGTACCCTGGAAACACCATATATTTT
-	TRBV19	TRBD2	TRBJ2-1	CASSYTGPGGNEQFF	TGTGCCAGTAGTTACACAGGGCCGGGGGGGAATGAGCAGTTCTTC
-	TRBV25-1	TRBD2	TRBJ2-1	CASSESASGDEQFF	TGTGCCAGCAGTGAATCCGCTAGCGGGGATGAGCAGTTCTTC
many	TRBV27	-	TRBJ2-1	CASSLSRSTLSYNEQFF	TGTGCCAGCAGTTTATCCCGCTCCACTCTCTCCTACAATGAGCAGTTCTTC
-	TRBV6-6	-	TRBJ1-1	CASSYGEFATEAFF	TGTGCCAGCAGTTACGGGGAATTCGCCACTGAAGCTTTCTTT
few	TRBV6-1	-	TRBJ1-4	CASSERDYKNEKLFF	TGTGCCAGCAGTGAAAGGGACTACAAGAATGAAAAACTGTTTTTT
-	TRBV4-1	-	TRBJ2-3	CASSRSVGTDTQYF	TGCGCCAGCAGCCGGTCAGTCGGCACAGATACGCAGTATTTT
-	TRBV4-1	TRBD1	TRBJ2-7	CASSQLPGQGHEQYF	TGCGCCAGCAGCCAACTTCCGGGACAGGGCCACGAGCAGTACTTC
-	TRBV6-2/TRBV6-3	-	TRBJ2-2	CASSQGTTLNTGELFF	TGTGCCAGCAGCCAGGGGACAACACTGAACACCGGGGAGCTGTTTTTT
few	TRBV7-9	TRBD1	TRBJ1-1	CASSRGVGTGGPNTEAFF	TGTGCCAGCAGCCGCGGGGTCGGGACAGGGGGCCCGAACACTGAAGCTTTCTTT
few	TRBV19	-	TRBJ1-2	CASLEARSQWYGYTF	TGTGCCAGTTTGGAGGCCCGGTCGCAATGGTATGGCTACACCTTC
-	TRBV11-2	-	TRBJ2-4	CASSYRFDGQKNIQYF	TGTGCCAGCAGCTACCGATTTGATGGACAGAAAAACATTCAGTACTTC
-	TRBV6-2/TRBV6-3	-	TRBJ1-5	CASSYSRSGSGNQPQHF	TGTGCCAGCAGTTACTCGAGGTCAGGGTCTGGCAATCAGCCCCAGCATTTT